Below, one T cell receptor (beta chain) is given with its context. Source study methods: Researchers report that nucleated cell counts were estimated from reference gene primer amplification. Generated by immunoSEQ multiplex PCR, the TCRdb table keeps only in-frame clones and is missing some. That table supplies the V and J calls and clone size; D and trimming were determined from the DNA. The profile shows over 450,000 clones, about 88% of them singletons. This sample is part of a study of blood T cell repertoires in COVID-19. With V trimmed by 4 bases and J by 4 bases, 11 bases remained unmatched. Germline CDR1 MNHNS, CDR2 SASEGT. The CDR3 has 17 residues. The Seattle patients, enrolled during active infection, were followed longitudinally.

The chain recombines TRBV6-1 with TRBJ2-1, with 9 bases that match TRBD1. Sequenced material: peripheral blood. This clonotype originated in a man aged 18 to 29 with COVID-19, enrolled during active disease. This CDR3 reads CASSGTGGETFYNEQFF. Here the CDR3 DNA reads TGTGCCAGCAGTGGAACAGGGGGCGAAACCTTTTACAATGAGCAGTTCTTC.